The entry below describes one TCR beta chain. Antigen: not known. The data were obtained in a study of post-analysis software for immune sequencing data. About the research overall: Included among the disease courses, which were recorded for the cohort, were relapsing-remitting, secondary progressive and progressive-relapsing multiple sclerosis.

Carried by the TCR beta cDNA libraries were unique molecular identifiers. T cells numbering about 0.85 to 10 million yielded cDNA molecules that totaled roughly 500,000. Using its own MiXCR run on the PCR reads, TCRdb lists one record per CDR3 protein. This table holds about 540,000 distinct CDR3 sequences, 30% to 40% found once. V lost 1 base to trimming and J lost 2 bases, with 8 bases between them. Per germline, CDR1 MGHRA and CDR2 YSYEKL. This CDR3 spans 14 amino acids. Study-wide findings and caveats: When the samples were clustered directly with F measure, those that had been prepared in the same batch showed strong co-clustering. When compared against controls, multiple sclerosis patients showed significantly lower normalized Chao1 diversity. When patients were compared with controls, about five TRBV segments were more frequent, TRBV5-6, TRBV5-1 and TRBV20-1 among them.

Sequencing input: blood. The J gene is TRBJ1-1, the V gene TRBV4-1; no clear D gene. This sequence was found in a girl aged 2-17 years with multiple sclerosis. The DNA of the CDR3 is TGCGCCAGCAGCCAAGCGTCGGGAAACACTGAAGCTTTCTTT. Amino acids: CASSQASGNTEAFF.